The present T cell receptor beta chain was sequenced within a study of blood T cell repertoires in COVID-19. Study background: Sites across the United States, Italy and Spain contributed samples from acute and convalescent COVID-19. PBMCs, B-cell-depleted T cells, or T cells provided the cDNA or gDNA that made up the material.

V dropped 5 bases and J dropped 8 bases, with 15 bases sitting between them. Germline V gives CDR1 PRHDT, CDR2 FYEKMQ (reference sequence). The CDR3 has 13 amino acids. Original processing notes: Reference gene primers were amplified, and this amplification served to estimate nucleated cell counts. The method was immunoSEQ multiplex PCR; TCRdb's version includes in-frame clones alone and lacks a portion of them. Clone size and V and J calls were adopted from that table, with D and trimming inferred from the DNA. The table records over 110,000 clones, about 87% of them present only once. The sequencing input was peripheral blood. This TCR derives from a human donor in a cohort sampled during active COVID-19. The genes are TRBV13 and TRBJ1-2, with no clear D. The CDR3 region is CASSPPDGDGYTF. CDR3 nucleotide sequence: TGTGCCAGCAGCCCACCCGACGGAGACGGCTACACCTTC.